This TCR beta chain was sequenced during a study of identical twins. Study observations and caveats: Clonotypes of the beta chain that were abundant in cord blood carried fewer insertions (memory repertoires showed none).

This clonotype was observed a few times. The antigen is not known. The V end was cut by 1 base, the J end by 2 bases, with 10 bases between. The CDR3 totals 15 residues. Germline values: CDR1 SGHRS, CDR2 YFSETQ. Template switching, a step in the protocol, added a universal primer site, and cDNA carried unique molecular identifiers. TCRdb re-derived calls from the 5' RACE reads in MiXCR, one entry per CDR3 protein. The repertoire holds 550,000 to 800,000 distinct CDR3 sequences, with less than 9% as singletons. Everyone who donated was a healthy Caucasian. These records were also assigned to another study, of yellow fever vaccine responses in identical twins.

V gene TRBV5-1 combines with J gene TRBJ2-1; D unclear. The sequenced sample consisted of PBMCs. This receptor was obtained from a young woman in good health. The CDR3 bases are TGCGCCAGCAGCTTGCTTAGGGTCCCCTACAATGAGCAGTTCTTC. Protein product: CASSLLRVPYNEQFF.